The following is a TCR beta chain sequence with its context. Its antigen is as yet unknown. The CDR3 spans 14 residues. Trimming removed 2 bases from V and 6 bases from J, with 11 bases in between. Germline-derived CDR1 and CDR2 are MDHEN and SYDVKM. PCR was performed using 60 Vbeta and 13 Jbeta primers. The assay was immunoSEQ multiplex PCR, and TCRdb's table has in-frame clones only and misses some. Its table lists roughly 60,000 clones. The sample originates from a study of cytomegalovirus exposure and HLA in healthy donors. Whole-study results and caveats: Among the sequence variants, a highly shared cluster was likely an artifact of sequencing. Under in vitro conditions, a few CMV-associated chains were confirmed as specific for CMV antigens. Most subjects had HLA-A and HLA-B alleles reportedly predicted accurately by TCR beta sequences.

Sequenced material: PBMCs. The chain uses TRBV28 and TRBJ1-5; D is unclear. This receptor was taken from a male donor in good health and CMV-seronegative. This chain's CDR3 is CASSLRAIVQPQHF. CDR3 sequence (DNA): TGTGCCAGCAGTTTACGAGCCATTGTTCAGCCCCAGCATTTT. Supplemented by reference TRBV28 and TRBJ1-5, the full variable domain reads DVKVTQSSRYLVKRTGEKVFLECVQDMDHENMFWYRQDPGLGLRLIYFSYDVKMKEKGDIPEGYSVSREKKERFSLILESASTNQTSMYLCASSLRAIVQPQHFGDGTRLSIL.